Included here is one T cell receptor beta chain sequence, with context. RNA transcripts were the template for amplifying TCR beta CDR3 regions. RT-PCR in the first round (using the HTBI primer set) targeted the TCR CDR3. One entry per CDR3 protein results from TCRdb running MiXCR on the multiplex PCR reads. The table shows around 350,000 distinct CDR3 sequences, with around 25% occurring only once. The data derive from a study of T cells in Graves' hyperthyroidism and ophthalmopathy. Sequenced material: blood. The TCR sequence derives from a man over 45 with Graves' hyperthyroidism.

The CDR3 loop is CASSEGPGNTIYF. CDR3 coding DNA: TGTGCCAGCAGTGAAGGGCCTGGAAACACCATATATTTT. The genes are TRBV6-1 and TRBJ1-3, with D unclear. Germline V gives CDR1 MNHNS, CDR2 SASEGT. V gave up 1 base and J gave up 2 bases, with 3 bases separating them. This CDR3 region has 13 residues.